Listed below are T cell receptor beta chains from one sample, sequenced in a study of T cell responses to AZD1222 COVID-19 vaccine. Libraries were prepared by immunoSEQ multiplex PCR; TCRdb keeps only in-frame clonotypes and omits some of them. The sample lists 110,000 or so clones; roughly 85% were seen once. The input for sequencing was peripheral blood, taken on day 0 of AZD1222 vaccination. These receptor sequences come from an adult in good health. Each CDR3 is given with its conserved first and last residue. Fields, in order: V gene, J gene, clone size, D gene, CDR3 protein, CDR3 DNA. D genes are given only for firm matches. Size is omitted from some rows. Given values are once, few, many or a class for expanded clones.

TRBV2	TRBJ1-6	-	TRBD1	CASSGQGARSPLHF	TGTGCCAGCAGTGGACAGGGGGCACGGTCACCCCTCCACTTT
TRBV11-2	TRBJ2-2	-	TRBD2	CASRRTSGRDGELFF	TGTGCCAGCAGGCGGACTAGCGGGAGGGACGGGGAGCTGTTTTTT
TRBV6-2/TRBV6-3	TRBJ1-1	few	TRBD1	CASSHGTGGQWAAFF	TGTGCCAGCAGTCACGGGACAGGGGGCCAGTGGGCAGCTTTCTTT
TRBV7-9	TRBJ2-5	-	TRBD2	CASSAGTSGRARETQYF	TGTGCCAGCAGCGCCGGGACTAGCGGGAGGGCGCGCGAGACCCAGTACTTC
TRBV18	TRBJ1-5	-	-	CASSPSTDGGNQPQHF	TGTGCCAGCTCACCTTCGACAGATGGTGGCAATCAGCCCCAGCATTTT
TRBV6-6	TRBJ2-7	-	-	CASSYTNPVEEQYF	TGTGCCAGCAGTTACACGAATCCGGTAGAAGAGCAGTACTTC
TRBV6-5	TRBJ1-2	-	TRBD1	CASSQPGQGGYTF	TGTGCCAGCAGCCAGCCGGGACAGGGCGGCTACACCTTC
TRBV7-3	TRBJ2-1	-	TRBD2	CASSPPVGGKDEQFF	TGTGCCAGCAGCCCACCTGTCGGGGGGAAGGATGAGCAGTTCTTC
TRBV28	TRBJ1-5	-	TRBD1	CASRQQGIGNQPQHF	TGTGCCAGCAGACAACAGGGGATAGGGAATCAGCCCCAGCATTTT
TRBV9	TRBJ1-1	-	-	CASSVWNTEAFF	TGTGCCAGCAGCGTATGGAACACTGAAGCTTTCTTT
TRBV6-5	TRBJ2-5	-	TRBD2	CASSPILAGQETQYF	TGTGCCAGCAGTCCCATTCTAGCGGGCCAAGAGACCCAGTACTTC
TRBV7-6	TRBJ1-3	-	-	CASSLLESAGNTIYF	TGTGCCAGCAGCCTACTAGAGTCAGCTGGAAACACCATATATTTT
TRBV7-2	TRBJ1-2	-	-	CASSLSQRAYYGYTF	TGTGCCAGCAGCTTATCACAGCGAGCGTACTATGGCTACACCTTC
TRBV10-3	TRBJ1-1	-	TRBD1	CAISGSGTGDYDTEAFF	TGTGCCATCAGTGGATCCGGGACAGGGGATTACGACACTGAAGCTTTCTTT
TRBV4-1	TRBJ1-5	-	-	CASSLGRVGYSNQPQHF	TGCGCCAGCAGCCTGGGCAGGGTGGGGTATAGCAATCAGCCCCAGCATTTT
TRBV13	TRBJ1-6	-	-	CASSLSTLSSYNSPLHF	TGTGCCAGCAGCCTCAGTACTCTGAGCTCCTATAATTCACCCCTCCACTTT
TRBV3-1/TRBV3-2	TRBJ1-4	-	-	CASSQDMGEEKLFF	TGTGCCAGCAGCCAAGATATGGGGGAAGAAAAACTGTTTTTT
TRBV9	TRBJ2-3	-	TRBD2	CASSPKPTGTSGRFADTQYF	TGTGCCAGCAGCCCCAAGCCAACGGGGACTAGCGGGAGATTCGCAGATACGCAGTATTTT
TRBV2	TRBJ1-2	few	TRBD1	CASTRTAGTGGSRNYGYTF	TGTGCCAGCACCAGAACAGCCGGGACAGGGGGAAGTAGGAACTATGGCTACACCTTC
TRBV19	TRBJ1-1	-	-	CASSIDPRRGASNTEAFF	TGTGCCAGTAGTATAGATCCCCGGCGAGGGGCTTCGAACACTGAAGCTTTCTTT
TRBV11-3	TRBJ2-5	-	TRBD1	CASSLVGQGADGTQYF	TGTGCCAGCAGCTTAGTAGGACAGGGAGCAGACGGGACCCAGTACTTC
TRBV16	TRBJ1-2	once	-	CASSQSGLLNSNYGYTF	TGTGCCAGCAGCCAATCAGGCCTACTTAACTCTAACTATGGCTACACCTTC
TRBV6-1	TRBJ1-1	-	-	CASSESLNTEAFF	TGTGCCAGCAGTGAATCGTTGAACACTGAAGCTTTCTTT
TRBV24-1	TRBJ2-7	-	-	CATSAPGRSIYEQYF	TGTGCCACCAGTGCCCCGGGGAGGAGTATTTACGAGCAGTACTTC
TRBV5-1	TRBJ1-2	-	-	CASSYGVGYTF	TGCGCCAGCAGCTATGGGGTTGGCTACACCTTC
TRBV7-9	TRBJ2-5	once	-	CASSPSGTPRVTQYF	TGTGCCAGCAGCCCTTCCGGGACTCCGAGGGTGACCCAGTACTTC
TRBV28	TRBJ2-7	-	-	CASSLIRGEQYF	TGTGCCAGCAGTTTAATTAGAGGCGAGCAGTACTTC
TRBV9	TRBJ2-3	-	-	CASRLDYRTDTQYF	TGTGCCAGCAGACTTGATTACCGCACAGATACGCAGTATTTT
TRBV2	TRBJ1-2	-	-	CANAGATPDYGYTF	TGTGCCAACGCCGGGGCCACTCCTGACTATGGCTACACCTTC
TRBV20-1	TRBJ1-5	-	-	CSARGGEPQHF	TGCAGTGCTAGAGGAGGAGAGCCCCAGCATTTT
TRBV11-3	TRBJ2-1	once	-	CASSPGEEYNEQFF	TGTGCCAGCAGCCCGGGGGAGGAGTACAATGAGCAGTTCTTC
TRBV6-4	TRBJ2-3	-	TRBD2	CASSDQAGGPSYF	TGTGCCAGCAGTGACCAAGCGGGGGGGCCTTCGTATTTT
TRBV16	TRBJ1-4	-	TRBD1	CASSLGTGIEKLFF	TGTGCCAGCAGCCTTGGGACAGGGATCGAAAAACTGTTTTTT
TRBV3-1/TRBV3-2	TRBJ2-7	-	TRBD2	CASSQGVLAGRYEQYF	TGTGCCAGCAGCCAAGGGGTCCTAGCGGGAAGGTACGAGCAGTACTTC
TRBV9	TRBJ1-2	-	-	CASTQDRRGKGYTF	TGTGCCAGCACGCAGGACCGACGGGGGAAAGGCTACACCTTC
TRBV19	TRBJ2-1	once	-	CATQRGGTPSDEQFF	TGTGCCACCCAAAGGGGCGGGACCCCCTCGGATGAGCAGTTCTTC
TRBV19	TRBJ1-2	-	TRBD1	CASTKGQGALFGYTF	TGTGCCAGTACTAAGGGACAGGGGGCGCTTTTCGGCTACACCTTC
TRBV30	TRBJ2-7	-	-	CAWRLAVSEQYF	TGTGCCTGGAGACTAGCTGTGAGCGAGCAGTACTTC
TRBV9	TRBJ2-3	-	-	CASSVQGSGTDTQYF	TGTGCCAGCAGCGTACAAGGGAGTGGCACAGATACGCAGTATTTT
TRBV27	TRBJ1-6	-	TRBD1	CASSRKPGQGYSPLHF	TGTGCCAGCAGTCGTAAACCGGGACAGGGGTATTCACCCCTCCACTTT
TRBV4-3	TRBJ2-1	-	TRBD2	CASSQDKFGGRRGNEQFF	TGCGCCAGCAGCCAAGATAAATTCGGCGGGAGGAGGGGGAATGAGCAGTTCTTC
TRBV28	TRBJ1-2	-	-	CASSLRPGSRLNYGYTF	TGTGCCAGCAGTTTGAGGCCGGGTAGTAGACTTAACTATGGCTACACCTTC
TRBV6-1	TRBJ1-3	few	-	CASSERQHSGNTIYF	TGTGCCAGCAGTGAAAGACAGCACTCTGGAAACACCATATATTTT